This T cell receptor beta chain was sequenced during a study of control samples from healthy donors and cancer patients. Sequencing used immunoSEQ multiplex PCR; TCRdb keeps in-frame clones, though not all of them. The sample lists roughly 93,000 clones, 70% to 90% occurring once. As to this clone: The same CDR3 arises from other DNA sequences in this sample as well.

Germline CDR1 and CDR2: SEHNR and FQNEAQ (reference sequence). Between the trimmed V and J ends, which lost 3 bases and 2 bases, there was a span of 0 bases. The CDR3 runs 11 residues. The specimen was PBMCs. V gene TRBV7-9 combines with J gene TRBJ2-3, with D hard to call. This clonotype was obtained from a woman in her forties or fifties with colorectal cancer. CDR3 DNA sequence: TGTGCCAGCAGCTTCACAGATACGCAGTATTTT. Translation: CASSFTDTQYF.